A single sample is the source of the 13 T cell receptor beta chains below, sequenced in a study of T cell changes during pregnancy in multiple sclerosis (dated 2019 in TCRdb). The receptor library was made with the immunoSEQ multiplex PCR assay. The immuneACCESS repertoire file appears here via TCRdb, limited to in-frame rearrangements. These files lack a portion of the clones; in checked studies, under half of the deficit traces to unresolved V genes, and the cause of the others is not known. The sample table shows approximately 92,000 clones, and under 95% are seen once. In total, the top ten clones hold roughly 0.95% of the sample. Material: peripheral blood, obtained after pregnancy. These receptors all stem from a female donor with multiple sclerosis, enrolled in a pregnancy study.

The rearrangement links TRBV27 to TRBJ2-1, with TRBD2 matching 8 bases. The trim removed 3 bases at V and 4 bases at J, leaving 5 bases unmatched. Germline CDR1 and CDR2: MNHEY and SMNVEV (reference sequence). This CDR3 has 15 residues. The CDR3 DNA reads as TGTGCCAGCAGTTTTGTGCGGGAGGTTTACAATGAGCAGTTCTTC. This gives the protein CASSFVREVYNEQFF.

The chain links TRBV5-4 to TRBJ2-7, with 8 bases matching TRBD1. Looked up from germline, CDR1 is SGHNT and CDR2 is YYREEE (reference sequence). J was trimmed by 4 bases and V by 3 bases; bases with no gene match: 3. The CDR3 is 13 residues long. CDR3 in DNA: TGTGCCAGCAGCTCGGACAGGGTATACGAGCAGTACTTC. It translates to CASSSDRVYEQYF. Supplemented by reference TRBV5-4 and TRBJ2-7, the full variable domain reads ETGVTQSPTHLIKTRGQQVTLRCSSQSGHNTVSWYQQALGQGPQFIFQYYREEENGRGNFPPRFSGLQFPNYSSELNVNALELDDSALYLCASSSDRVYEQYFGPGTRLTVT.

The chain couples TRBV7-9 to TRBJ2-6; D perhaps matches TRBD2 (6 bases). Germline CDR1 and CDR2: SEHNR and FQNEAQ (reference sequence). V was clipped by 1 base and J by 0 bases, with 13 bases between them. The CDR3 extends over 18 amino acids. For the CDR3, the DNA is TGTGCCAGCAGCTTAGTTCGGGACTCCTTCTCTGGGGCCAACGTCCTGACTTTC. It translates to CASSLVRDSFSGANVLTF. Together with reference TRBV7-9 and TRBJ2-6, the CDR3 gives the full variable domain: DTGVSQNPRHKITKRGQNVTFRCDPISEHNRLYWYRQTLGQGPEFLTYFQNEAQLEKSRLLSDRFSAERPKGSFSTLEIQRTEQGDSAMYLCASSLVRDSFSGANVLTFGAGSRLTVL.

The chain combines TRBV6-1 with TRBJ2-3, with TRBD2 matching 9 bases. The CDR3 consists of 16 residues. CDR1 and CDR2 (germline): MNHNS, SASEGT. J gave up 5 bases and V 2 bases, and 8 bases lay outside the gene matches. The CDR3, as DNA: TGTGCCAGCAGTGAATATGGCGGGAGGGCAGGAGATACGCAGTATTTT. As protein: CASSEYGGRAGDTQYF.

Here the CDR3 reads CASSESIGTSGSLISYNEQFF. For the CDR3, the DNA is TGCGCCAGCAGTGAGTCGATTGGGACTAGCGGGAGTTTGATCTCCTACAATGAGCAGTTCTTC. V gene TRBV10-1 combines with J gene TRBJ2-1; TRBD2 aligns across 14 bases. Looked up from germline, CDR1 is WNHNN and CDR2 is SYGVQD (reference sequence). V lost 0 bases to trimming and J lost 0 bases; unmatched junction nucleotides: 10. This CDR3 region has 21 residues.

The CDR3 spells CASSPGQGALEKLFF. The CDR3 DNA reads TGTGCCAGCAGCCCCGGACAGGGGGCGCTAGAAAAACTGTTTTTT. This sequence joins TRBV7-9 and TRBJ1-4; 11 nucleotides match TRBD1. This CDR3 comprises 15 residues. After removal of 5 bases from V and 8 bases from J, the junction contained 7 bases not matched to a gene. The germline gives CDR1 SEHNR, CDR2 FQNEAQ (reference sequence).

This chain joins TRBV19 and TRBJ2-1; 10 bases align to TRBD2. Trimming took 4 bases from V and 8 from J; bases not matched to a gene: 8. The CDR3 extends over 15 amino acids. Germline loops: CDR1 LNHDA, CDR2 SQIVND (reference sequence). The CDR3: CASSKSSGSLYEQFF. The CDR3 coding sequence is TGTGCCAGTAGTAAATCTAGCGGGAGTTTATATGAGCAGTTCTTC. The whole variable domain, remainder taken from reference TRBV19 and TRBJ2-1, is DGGITQSPKYLFRKEGQNVTLSCEQNLNHDAMYWYRQDPGQGLRLIYYSQIVNDFQKGDIAEGYSVSREKKESFPLTVTSAQKNPTAFYLCASSKSSGSLYEQFFGPGTRLTVL.

This clone is a singleton in its sample. The chain has TRBV30 and TRBJ2-1, with 8 bases matching TRBD2. With V trimmed by 6 bases and J by 7 bases, 14 bases remained unmatched. The length of the CDR3 is 15 residues. CDR1 is GTSNPN, CDR2 SVGIG, per germline (reference sequence). Here the CDR3 reads CACTSEGLGPNEQFF. DNA for the CDR3: TGTGCCTGTACTTCGGAGGGACTAGGGCCAAATGAGCAGTTCTTC.

The chain combines TRBV28 with TRBJ1-1; D is ambiguous. Per the germline V gene, CDR1 is MDHEN and CDR2 is SYDVKM. Trimming left V 10 bases short and J 4 bases short, with 7 bases between. This CDR3 is 10 amino acids long. Here the CDR3 reads CATYFTEAFF. The CDR3 DNA is TGTGCCACCTACTTCACTGAAGCTTTCTTT.

This chain joins TRBV5-4 and TRBJ2-2, with D possibly being TRBD2 (6 bases). In germline, CDR1 is SGHNT, CDR2 YYREEE (reference sequence). V was trimmed by 0 bases and J by 2 bases, leaving 8 bases between them. The CDR3 consists of 15 residues. CDR3 residues: CASSLGRDNTGELFF. The CDR3 coding sequence is TGTGCCAGCAGCTTGGGGCGGGATAACACCGGGGAGCTGTTTTTT. The full variable domain, rest sourced from reference TRBV5-4 and TRBJ2-2, is ETGVTQSPTHLIKTRGQQVTLRCSSQSGHNTVSWYQQALGQGPQFIFQYYREEENGRGNFPPRFSGLQFPNYSSELNVNALELDDSALYLCASSLGRDNTGELFFGEGSRLTVL.

This chain uses TRBV25-1 with TRBJ1-2; D is unresolved. Germline loops: CDR1 MGHDK, CDR2 SYGVNS. Trimming cost V 4 bases and J 5 bases, with 8 bases left between them. The length of the CDR3 is 12 residues. The CDR3 DNA is TGTGCCAGCAGTGGGGCCTTATATGGCTACACCTTC. This encodes CASSGALYGYTF.

The chain couples TRBV7-9 to TRBJ2-7; TRBD1 agrees at 9 bases. Trimming took 5 bases from V and 3 from J; bases not matched to a gene: 11. CDR1 is SEHNR, CDR2 FQNEAQ, per germline (reference sequence). The length of the CDR3 is 16 residues. CDR3 sequence reads: CASSPKTGTGSYEQYF. CDR3 DNA: TGTGCCAGCAGCCCGAAGACCGGGACAGGGAGCTACGAGCAGTACTTC.

The genes are TRBV5-4 and TRBJ2-7; TRBD1 aligns across 7 bases. This CDR3 has 13 residues. Germline lookup yields CDR1 SGHNT and CDR2 YYREEE (reference sequence). V trimming: 4 bases; J trimming: 2 bases; junction bases outside the gene matches: 3. This chain's CDR3 is CASSGDSTYEQYF. In DNA form, the CDR3 reads TGTGCCAGCAGCGGGGACAGTACCTACGAGCAGTACTTC.